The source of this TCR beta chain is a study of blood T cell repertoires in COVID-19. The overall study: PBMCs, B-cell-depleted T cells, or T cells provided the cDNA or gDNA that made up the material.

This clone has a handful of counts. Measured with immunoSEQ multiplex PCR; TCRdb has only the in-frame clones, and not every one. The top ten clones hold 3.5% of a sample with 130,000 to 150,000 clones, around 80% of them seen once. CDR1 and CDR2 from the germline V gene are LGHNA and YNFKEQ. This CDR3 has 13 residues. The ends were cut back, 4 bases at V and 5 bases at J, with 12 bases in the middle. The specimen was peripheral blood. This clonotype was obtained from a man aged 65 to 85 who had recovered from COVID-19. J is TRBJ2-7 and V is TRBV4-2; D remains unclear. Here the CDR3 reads CASSPENLDEQYF. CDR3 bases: TGTGCCAGCAGCCCAGAGAATCTAGACGAGCAGTACTTC.